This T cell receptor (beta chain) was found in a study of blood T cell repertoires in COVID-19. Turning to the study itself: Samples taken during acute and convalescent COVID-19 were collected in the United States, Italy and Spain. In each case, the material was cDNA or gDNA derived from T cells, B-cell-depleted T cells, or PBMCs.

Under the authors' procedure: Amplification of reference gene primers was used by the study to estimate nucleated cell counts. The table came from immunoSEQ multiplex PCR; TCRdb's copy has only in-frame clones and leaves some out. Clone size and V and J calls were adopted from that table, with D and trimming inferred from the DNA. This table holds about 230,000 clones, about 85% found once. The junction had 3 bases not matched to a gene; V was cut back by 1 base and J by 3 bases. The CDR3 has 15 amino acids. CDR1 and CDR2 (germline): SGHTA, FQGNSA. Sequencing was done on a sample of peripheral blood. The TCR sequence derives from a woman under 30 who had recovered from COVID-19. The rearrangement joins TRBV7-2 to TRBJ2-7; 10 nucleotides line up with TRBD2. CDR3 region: CASSLDPSGSYEQYF. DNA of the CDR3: TGTGCCAGCAGCTTAGATCCTAGCGGGAGCTACGAGCAGTACTTC.